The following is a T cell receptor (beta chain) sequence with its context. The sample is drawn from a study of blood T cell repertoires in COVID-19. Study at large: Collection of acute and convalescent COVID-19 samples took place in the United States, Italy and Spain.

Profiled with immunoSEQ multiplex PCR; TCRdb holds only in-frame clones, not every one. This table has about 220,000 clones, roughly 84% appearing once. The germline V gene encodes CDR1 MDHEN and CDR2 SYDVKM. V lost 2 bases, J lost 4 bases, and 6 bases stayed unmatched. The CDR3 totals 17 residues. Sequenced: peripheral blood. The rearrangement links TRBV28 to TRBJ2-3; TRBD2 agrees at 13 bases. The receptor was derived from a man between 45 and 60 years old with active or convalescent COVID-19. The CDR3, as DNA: TGTGCCAGCAGTTTAATAGGACTAGCGGGGGCCTCAGATACGCAGTATTTT. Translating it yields CASSLIGLAGASDTQYF.